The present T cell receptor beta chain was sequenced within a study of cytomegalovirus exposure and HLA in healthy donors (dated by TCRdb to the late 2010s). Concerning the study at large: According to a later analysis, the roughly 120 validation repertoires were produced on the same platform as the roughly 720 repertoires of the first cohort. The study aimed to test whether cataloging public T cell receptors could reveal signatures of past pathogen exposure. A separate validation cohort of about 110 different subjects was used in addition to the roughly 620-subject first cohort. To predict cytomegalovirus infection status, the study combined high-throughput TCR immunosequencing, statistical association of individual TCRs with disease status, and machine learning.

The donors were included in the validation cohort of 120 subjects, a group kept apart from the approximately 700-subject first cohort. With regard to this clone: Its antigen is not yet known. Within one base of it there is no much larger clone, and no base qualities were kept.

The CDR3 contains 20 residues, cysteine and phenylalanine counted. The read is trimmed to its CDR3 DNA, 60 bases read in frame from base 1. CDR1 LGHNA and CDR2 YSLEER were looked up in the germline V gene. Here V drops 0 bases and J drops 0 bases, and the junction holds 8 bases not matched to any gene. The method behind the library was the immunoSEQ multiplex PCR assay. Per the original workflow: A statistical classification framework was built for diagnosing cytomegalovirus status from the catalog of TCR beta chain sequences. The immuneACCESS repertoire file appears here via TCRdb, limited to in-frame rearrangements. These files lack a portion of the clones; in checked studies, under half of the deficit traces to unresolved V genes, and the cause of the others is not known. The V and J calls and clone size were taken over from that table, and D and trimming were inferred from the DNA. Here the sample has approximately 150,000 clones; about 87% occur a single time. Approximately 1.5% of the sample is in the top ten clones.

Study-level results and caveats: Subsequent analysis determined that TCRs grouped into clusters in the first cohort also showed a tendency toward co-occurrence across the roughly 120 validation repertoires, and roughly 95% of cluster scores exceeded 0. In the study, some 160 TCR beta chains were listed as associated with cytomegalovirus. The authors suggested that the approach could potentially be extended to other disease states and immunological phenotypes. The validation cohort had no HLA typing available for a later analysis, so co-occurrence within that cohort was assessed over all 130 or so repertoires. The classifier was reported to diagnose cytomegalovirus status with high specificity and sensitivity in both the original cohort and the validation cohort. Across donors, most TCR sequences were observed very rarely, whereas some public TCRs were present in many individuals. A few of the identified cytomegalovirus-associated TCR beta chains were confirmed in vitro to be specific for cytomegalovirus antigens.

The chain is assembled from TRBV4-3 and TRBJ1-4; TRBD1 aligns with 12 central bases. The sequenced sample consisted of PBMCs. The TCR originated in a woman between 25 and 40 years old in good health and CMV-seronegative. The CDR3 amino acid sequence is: CASSQDWDRGLPATNEKLFF. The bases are TGCGCCAGCAGCCAAGATTGGGACAGGGGGCTTCCCGCAACTAATGAAAAACTGTTTTTT.